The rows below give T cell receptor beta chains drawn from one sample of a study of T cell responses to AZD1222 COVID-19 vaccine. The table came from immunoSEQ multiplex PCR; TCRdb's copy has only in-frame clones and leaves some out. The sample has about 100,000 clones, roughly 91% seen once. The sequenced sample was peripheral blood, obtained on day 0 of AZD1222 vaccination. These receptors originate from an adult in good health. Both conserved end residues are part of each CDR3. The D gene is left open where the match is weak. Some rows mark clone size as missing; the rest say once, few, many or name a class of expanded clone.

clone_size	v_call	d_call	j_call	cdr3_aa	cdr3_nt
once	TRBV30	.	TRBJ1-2	CAWSILGPGYTF	TGTGCCTGGAGTATCTTGGGCCCCGGCTACACCTTC
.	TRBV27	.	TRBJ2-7	CASSFGHHRYEQYF	TGTGCCAGCAGTTTTGGGCACCACAGGTACGAGCAGTACTTC
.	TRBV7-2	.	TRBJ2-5	CASSLGRRETQYF	TGTGCCAGCAGCCTGGGACGGAGAGAGACCCAGTACTTC
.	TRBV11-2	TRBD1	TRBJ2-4	CASSFRTGELAKNIQYF	TGTGCCAGCAGCTTTAGGACAGGCGAACTAGCCAAAAACATTCAGTACTTC
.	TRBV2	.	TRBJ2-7	CATKQGPHEQYF	TGTGCCACAAAACAGGGACCGCACGAGCAGTACTTC
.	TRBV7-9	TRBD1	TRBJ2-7	CASSSWGQGSYEQYF	TGTGCCAGCAGCTCCTGGGGACAGGGTTCCTACGAGCAGTACTTC
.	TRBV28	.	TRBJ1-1	CASRYRNTEAFF	TGTGCCAGCAGATATAGGAACACTGAAGCTTTCTTT
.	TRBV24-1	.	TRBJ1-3	CATSANRVLGNTIYF	TGTGCCACCAGTGCCAACAGGGTGCTGGGAAACACCATATATTTT
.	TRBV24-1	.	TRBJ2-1	CATQSYNEQFF	TGTGCCACCCAAAGCTACAATGAGCAGTTCTTC
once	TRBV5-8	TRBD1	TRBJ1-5	CASSRQGVGNQPQHF	TGTGCCAGCAGCCGACAGGGGGTTGGCAATCAGCCCCAGCATTTT
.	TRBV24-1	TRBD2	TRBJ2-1	CATSVDSGRQAEQFF	TGTGCCACCAGTGTGGATAGCGGGAGACAGGCTGAGCAGTTCTTC
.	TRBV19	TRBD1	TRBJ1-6	CATSGTANSPLHF	TGTGCCACCTCCGGGACAGCCAATTCACCCCTCCACTTT
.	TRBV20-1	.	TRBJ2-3	CSARKTDTQYF	TGCAGTGCTAGAAAAACAGATACGCAGTATTTT
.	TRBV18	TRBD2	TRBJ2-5	CASSPPAGGRRGETQYF	TGTGCCAGCTCACCACCGGCGGGCGGGAGGAGGGGAGAGACCCAGTACTTC
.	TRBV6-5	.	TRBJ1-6	CASSYSYRPNSPLHF	TGTGCCAGCAGTTACTCCTACAGGCCTAATTCACCCCTCCACTTT
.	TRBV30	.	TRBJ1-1	CAWSDSTLNTEAFF	TGTGCCTGGAGCGACTCGACACTGAACACTGAAGCTTTCTTT
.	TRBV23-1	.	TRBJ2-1	CARRHELLDEQFF	TGCGCCAGACGACATGAACTTCTCGATGAGCAGTTCTTC
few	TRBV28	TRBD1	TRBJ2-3	CASTPGQGATDTQYF	TGTGCCAGCACCCCTGGACAGGGGGCCACAGATACGCAGTATTTT
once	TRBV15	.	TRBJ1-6	CATSRAQSSYNSPLHF	TGTGCCACCAGCAGAGCGCAGAGCTCCTATAATTCACCCCTCCACTTT
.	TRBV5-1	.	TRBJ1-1	CASKVETGVSSFF	TGCGCCAGCAAGGTGGAGACGGGGGTATCGTCTTTCTTT
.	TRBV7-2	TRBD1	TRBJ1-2	CASSPDRANYGYTF	TGTGCCAGCAGCCCGGACAGGGCGAACTATGGCTACACCTTC
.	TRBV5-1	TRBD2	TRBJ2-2	CASSLSGTSESTGELFF	TGCGCCAGCAGCTTGTCGGGGACTAGCGAATCCACCGGGGAGCTGTTTTTT
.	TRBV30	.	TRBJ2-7	CAWSPLRYEQYF	TGTGCCTGGAGTCCCCTACGCTACGAGCAGTACTTC
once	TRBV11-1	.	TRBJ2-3	CASSLLSTDTQYF	TGTGCCAGCAGCCTCCTTAGCACAGATACGCAGTATTTT
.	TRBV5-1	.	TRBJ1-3	CASSLIGLSGNTIYF	TGCGCCAGCAGCTTGATAGGTCTCTCTGGAAACACCATATATTTT
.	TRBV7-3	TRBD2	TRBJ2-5	CASSSDGAASGQETQYF	TGTGCCAGCAGCTCCGATGGGGCGGCTAGCGGTCAAGAGACCCAGTACTTC
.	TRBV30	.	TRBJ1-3	CAWSLFRGGRSGNTIYF	TGTGCCTGGAGTTTGTTTCGGGGAGGTCGGTCTGGAAACACCATATATTTT
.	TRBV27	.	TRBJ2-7	CASSFGGTVREQYF	TGTGCCAGCAGTTTCGGGGGAACCGTTCGGGAGCAGTACTTC
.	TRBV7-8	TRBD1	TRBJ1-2	CASSLTGAAYGYTF	TGTGCCAGCAGCCTCACAGGGGCAGCCTATGGCTACACCTTC
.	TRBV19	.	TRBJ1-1	CASSIGGANTEAFF	TGTGCCAGTAGTATAGGGGGGGCGAACACTGAAGCTTTCTTT
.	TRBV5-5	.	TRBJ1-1	CASSITRTTEAFF	TGTGCCAGCAGTATCACCCGGACAACTGAAGCTTTCTTT
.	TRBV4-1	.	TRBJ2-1	CASSQEFTDYNEQFF	TGCGCCAGCAGCCAAGAGTTCACGGACTACAATGAGCAGTTCTTC
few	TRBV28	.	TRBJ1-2	CASSGRDYGYTF	TGTGCCAGCAGTGGCAGGGACTATGGCTACACCTTC
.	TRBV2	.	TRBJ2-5	CASSGEETQYF	TGTGCCAGCAGTGGAGAAGAGACCCAGTACTTC
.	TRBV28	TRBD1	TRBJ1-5	CASSPQGSSDQPQHF	TGTGCCAGCAGTCCACAGGGGAGTAGTGATCAGCCCCAGCATTTT
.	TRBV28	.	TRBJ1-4	CASSLDVRTAINEKLFF	TGTGCCAGCAGCCTAGACGTCAGGACAGCAATTAATGAAAAACTGTTTTTT
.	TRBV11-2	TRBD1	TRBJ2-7	CASSPQGASSYEQYF	TGTGCCAGCTCCCCACAGGGGGCGAGCTCCTACGAGCAGTACTTC
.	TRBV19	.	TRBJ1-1	CASSGGGFRRNTEAFF	TGTGCCAGTAGTGGGGGAGGGTTTAGGAGGAACACTGAAGCTTTCTTT
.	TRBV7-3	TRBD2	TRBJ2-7	CASSYRGVAEREQYF	TGTGCCAGCAGCTACCGGGGGGTAGCGGAACGCGAGCAGTACTTC
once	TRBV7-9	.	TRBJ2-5	CASSSQETQYF	TGTGCCAGCAGCTCCCAAGAGACCCAGTACTTC
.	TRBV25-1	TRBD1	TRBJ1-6	CASSDGQGSYNSPLHF	TGTGCCAGCAGTGACGGACAGGGCTCCTATAATTCACCCCTCCACTTT
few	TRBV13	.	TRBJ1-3	CASSAGTYGGNTIYF	TGTGCCAGCAGCGCCGGGACATACGGCGGAAACACCATATATTTT
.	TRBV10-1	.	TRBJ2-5	CASGRHFQETQYF	TGCGCCAGCGGGAGACATTTCCAAGAGACCCAGTACTTC
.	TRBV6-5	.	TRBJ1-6	CASSGRGRGTPLHF	TGTGCCAGCAGCGGCCGGGGCCGGGGGACACCCCTCCACTTT
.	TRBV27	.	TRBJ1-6	CASSLVNSPLHF	TGTGCCAGCAGTTTAGTAAATTCACCCCTCCACTTT
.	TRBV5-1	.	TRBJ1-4	CASSKRGEATNEKLFF	TGCGCCAGCAGCAAAAGGGGGGAAGCAACTAATGAAAAACTGTTTTTT
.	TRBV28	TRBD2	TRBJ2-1	CASSLRASGNEQFF	TGTGCCAGCAGTTTAAGGGCTAGCGGAAATGAGCAGTTCTTC
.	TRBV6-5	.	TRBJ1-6	CASRMTGDHNSPLHF	TGTGCCAGCAGAATGACAGGAGACCATAATTCACCCCTCCACTTT
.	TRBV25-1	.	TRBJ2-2	CATFSTGELFF	TGTGCCACCTTCTCCACCGGGGAGCTGTTTTTT
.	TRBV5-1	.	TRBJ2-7	CASSLSGSPSYEQYF	TGCGCCAGCAGCTTGTCGGGTAGTCCTTCCTACGAGCAGTACTTC
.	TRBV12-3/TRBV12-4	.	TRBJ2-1	CASSLAGGGEQFF	TGTGCCAGCAGTTTAGCGGGAGGAGGGGAGCAGTTCTTC
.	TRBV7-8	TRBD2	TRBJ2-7	CASSLATREGTYEQYF	TGTGCCAGCAGCTTAGCCACCCGGGAGGGAACCTACGAGCAGTACTTC
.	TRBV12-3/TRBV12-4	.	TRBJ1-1	CASSLVQGEAFF	TGTGCCAGCAGTTTAGTTCAGGGTGAAGCTTTCTTT
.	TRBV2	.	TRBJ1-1	CASSVRVAEAFF	TGTGCCAGCAGTGTCCGCGTGGCCGAGGCTTTCTTT
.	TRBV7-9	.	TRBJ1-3	CASSGGWNTSSGNTIYF	TGTGCCAGCAGCGGAGGGTGGAACACTTCCTCTGGAAACACCATATATTTT
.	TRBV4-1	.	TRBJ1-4	CASSQGDSWEKLFF	TGCGCCAGCAGCCAAGGGGATTCTTGGGAAAAACTGTTTTTT
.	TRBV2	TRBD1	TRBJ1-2	CASRQGVGYTF	TGTGCCAGCAGACAGGGGGTCGGCTACACCTTC
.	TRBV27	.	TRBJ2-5	CASSLSGTVETQYF	TGTGCCAGCAGTTTATCCGGGACGGTGGAGACCCAGTACTTC
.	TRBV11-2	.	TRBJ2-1	CASSLTLVGYNEQFF	TGTGCCAGCAGCTTAACGCTAGTAGGTTACAATGAGCAGTTCTTC
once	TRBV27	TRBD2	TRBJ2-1	CASRSGTSGIYNEQFF	TGTGCCAGCCGATCCGGGACTAGCGGGATTTACAATGAGCAGTTCTTC